Listed below are T cell receptor beta chains from one sample, sequenced in a study of T cells in Graves' hyperthyroidism and ophthalmopathy. In TCRdb, the multiplex PCR reads were re-called with MiXCR into one record per CDR3 protein. This sample yields hundreds of thousands of distinct CDR3 sequences, of which 18% are seen a single time; 16% belongs to the top ten. Sequencing was done on a sample of blood. The receptors here all came from a woman aged 45-59 years with Graves' hyperthyroidism that later progressed to Graves' ophthalmopathy. The CDR3 runs from the conserved cysteine through the conserved F or W. A D gene is named only where the DNA matches it firmly. Only part of the rows carry a size: once, few, many, or a class if the clone is expanded.

abundance: few; v_gene: TRBV5-1; j_gene: TRBJ2-2; d_gene: -; CDR3aa: CASSSWTVNTGELFF; CDR3nt: TGCGCCAGCAGTTCTTGGACAGTTAACACCGGGGAGCTGTTTTTT
abundance: many; v_gene: TRBV12-3/TRBV12-4; j_gene: TRBJ1-1; d_gene: -; CDR3aa: CASSLPDRENTEAFF; CDR3nt: TGTGCCAGCAGCCTACCGGACAGAGAGAACACTGAAGCTTTCTTT
abundance: many; v_gene: TRBV12-3/TRBV12-4; j_gene: TRBJ2-3; d_gene: TRBD2; CDR3aa: CASSLTAGEYTDTQYF; CDR3nt: TGTGCCAGCAGTTTAACAGCGGGGGAATACACAGATACGCAGTATTTT
abundance: many; v_gene: TRBV30; j_gene: TRBJ2-7; d_gene: -; CDR3aa: CAWSADRSSYEQYF; CDR3nt: TGTGCCTGGAGTGCTGACAGGAGCTCCTACGAGCAGTACTTC
abundance: -; v_gene: TRBV20-1; j_gene: TRBJ1-1; d_gene: -; CDR3aa: CSATGDKNTEAFF; CDR3nt: TGCAGTGCTACCGGGGACAAGAACACTGAAGCTTTCTTT
abundance: -; v_gene: TRBV20-1; j_gene: TRBJ2-5; d_gene: -; CDR3aa: CSARGRMVSGYQETQYF; CDR3nt: TGCAGTGCTAGAGGAAGGATGGTGTCCGGATATCAAGAGACCCAGTACTTC
abundance: few; v_gene: TRBV12-5; j_gene: TRBJ1-5; d_gene: -; CDR3aa: CASGLSRGVSDQPQHF; CDR3nt: TGTGCTAGTGGTTTGTCTCGAGGGGTAAGTGACCAGCCCCAGCATTTT
abundance: -; v_gene: TRBV20-1; j_gene: TRBJ2-7; d_gene: -; CDR3aa: CSATQDSYEQYF; CDR3nt: TGCAGTGCTACCCAGGACTCCTACGAGCAGTACTTC
abundance: few; v_gene: TRBV7-9; j_gene: TRBJ1-1; d_gene: -; CDR3aa: CASSLRGRGPSTEAFF; CDR3nt: TGTGCCAGCAGCTTACGGGGAAGAGGACCTTCCACTGAAGCTTTCTTT
abundance: few; v_gene: TRBV15; j_gene: TRBJ2-4; d_gene: TRBD1; CDR3aa: CATSRGTGEANIQYF; CDR3nt: TGTGCCACCAGCAGAGGGACAGGGGAAGCGAACATTCAGTACTTC
abundance: few; v_gene: TRBV5-4; j_gene: TRBJ1-2; d_gene: -; CDR3aa: CASSGGTYYGYTF; CDR3nt: TGTGCCAGCAGCGGCGGGACATACTATGGCTACACCTTC
abundance: many; v_gene: TRBV2; j_gene: TRBJ2-6; d_gene: -; CDR3aa: CASSVVLRPSSGANVLTF; CDR3nt: TGTGCCAGCAGTGTCGTTCTCCGGCCGAGCTCTGGGGCCAACGTCCTGACTTTC
abundance: few; v_gene: TRBV7-9; j_gene: TRBJ1-4; d_gene: TRBD1; CDR3aa: CASSGRGRSEKLFF; CDR3nt: TGTGCCAGCAGCGGCAGGGGGCGTAGTGAAAAACTGTTTTTT
abundance: many; v_gene: TRBV5-1; j_gene: TRBJ2-1; d_gene: -; CDR3aa: CASSLGPGDNEQFF; CDR3nt: TGCGCCAGCAGCTTGGGTCCGGGGGACAATGAGCAGTTCTTC
abundance: many; v_gene: TRBV4-1; j_gene: TRBJ1-1; d_gene: -; CDR3aa: CASSPVALNTEAFF; CDR3nt: TGCGCCAGCAGCCCCGTAGCCCTGAACACTGAAGCTTTCTTT
abundance: -; v_gene: TRBV6-5; j_gene: TRBJ1-1; d_gene: -; CDR3aa: CASSYSQRTEAFF; CDR3nt: TGTGCCAGCAGTTACTCGCAAAGGACTGAAGCTTTCTTT
abundance: many; v_gene: TRBV5-1; j_gene: TRBJ2-7; d_gene: -; CDR3aa: CASSVDVATYEQYF; CDR3nt: TGCGCCAGCAGCGTCGATGTAGCCACCTACGAGCAGTACTTC
abundance: -; v_gene: TRBV9; j_gene: TRBJ2-2; d_gene: -; CDR3aa: CASSVQPNTGELFF; CDR3nt: TGTGCCAGCAGCGTTCAGCCGAACACCGGGGAGCTGTTTTTT
abundance: few; v_gene: TRBV28; j_gene: TRBJ2-2; d_gene: -; CDR3aa: CASNKGAGELFF; CDR3nt: TGTGCCAGTAATAAGGGGGCCGGGGAGCTGTTTTTT
abundance: few; v_gene: TRBV12-3/TRBV12-4; j_gene: TRBJ1-4; d_gene: TRBD1; CDR3aa: CASRSTGEANEKLFF; CDR3nt: TGTGCCAGCAGATCTACAGGGGAAGCGAACGAAAAACTGTTTTTT
abundance: -; v_gene: TRBV30; j_gene: TRBJ1-1; d_gene: -; CDR3aa: CAWSSPTEAFF; CDR3nt: TGTGCCTGGAGTTCCCCCACTGAAGCTTTCTTT
abundance: -; v_gene: TRBV7-8; j_gene: TRBJ1-5; d_gene: -; CDR3aa: CASSLNLLVYSNQPQHF; CDR3nt: TGTGCCAGCAGCTTAAACTTGTTGGTATATAGCAATCAGCCCCAGCATTTT
abundance: -; v_gene: TRBV5-1; j_gene: TRBJ1-2; d_gene: -; CDR3aa: CASAIEGTNYGYTF; CDR3nt: TGCGCCAGCGCCATTGAGGGTACCAACTATGGCTACACCTTC
abundance: many; v_gene: TRBV20-1; j_gene: TRBJ2-7; d_gene: TRBD1; CDR3aa: CSARDQGATYEQYF; CDR3nt: TGCAGTGCTAGAGATCAGGGGGCAACCTACGAGCAGTACTTC
abundance: -; v_gene: TRBV5-1; j_gene: TRBJ1-6; d_gene: -; CDR3aa: CASSLEASAYNSPLHF; CDR3nt: TGCGCCAGCAGCTTGGAGGCCAGTGCCTATAATTCACCCCTCCACTTT